This note documents a single T cell receptor (beta chain) sequence. The antigen is undetermined. This CDR3 fails to terminate in the conserved phenylalanine or tryptophan, so it likely reflects a read error. The limits of the CDR3 on the DNA are not certain, so only TCRdb's listed CDR3 is given. Genomic DNA, the template, was used for profiling of the TCR beta VDJ and CDR3. TCRdb re-called the reads through MiXCR, storing one row per CDR3 protein. The sample lists 200,000 to 300,000 distinct CDR3 sequences, 82% seen once, with 42% in the top ten. Before being chosen for sequencing, patients had shown CD8+CD57+ cell expansion by flow cytometry. Prior therapy had not been administered to any patient at the time of blood sampling. This specimen comes from a study of CD8+CD57+ T cells in acquired aplastic anemia. Study details: Isolated CD4+ and CD8+ cells, once sorted, yielded DNA averaging roughly 3 ug. Study results and limitations: Statistical testing detected no significant gap in CD8+ Simpson's diversity between patients and controls. Patients and controls shared under 35 CD8+ CDR3 sequences, which appeared highly expressed in patients and within their immunodominant clones.

The CDR3 adds up to 14 amino acids, both ends counted. Germline CDR1 reads MNHEY; CDR2 reads SMNVEV (reference sequence). The chain recombines TRBV27 with TRBJ2-5; no DNA check was done on the table's D call, TRBD2. The TCR was taken from a human donor with aplastic anemia. The specimen was sorted CD4+, CD8+, or CD8+CD57+ T cells (not recorded which) from PBMCs. The CDR3: CASSTDTLRERPST.